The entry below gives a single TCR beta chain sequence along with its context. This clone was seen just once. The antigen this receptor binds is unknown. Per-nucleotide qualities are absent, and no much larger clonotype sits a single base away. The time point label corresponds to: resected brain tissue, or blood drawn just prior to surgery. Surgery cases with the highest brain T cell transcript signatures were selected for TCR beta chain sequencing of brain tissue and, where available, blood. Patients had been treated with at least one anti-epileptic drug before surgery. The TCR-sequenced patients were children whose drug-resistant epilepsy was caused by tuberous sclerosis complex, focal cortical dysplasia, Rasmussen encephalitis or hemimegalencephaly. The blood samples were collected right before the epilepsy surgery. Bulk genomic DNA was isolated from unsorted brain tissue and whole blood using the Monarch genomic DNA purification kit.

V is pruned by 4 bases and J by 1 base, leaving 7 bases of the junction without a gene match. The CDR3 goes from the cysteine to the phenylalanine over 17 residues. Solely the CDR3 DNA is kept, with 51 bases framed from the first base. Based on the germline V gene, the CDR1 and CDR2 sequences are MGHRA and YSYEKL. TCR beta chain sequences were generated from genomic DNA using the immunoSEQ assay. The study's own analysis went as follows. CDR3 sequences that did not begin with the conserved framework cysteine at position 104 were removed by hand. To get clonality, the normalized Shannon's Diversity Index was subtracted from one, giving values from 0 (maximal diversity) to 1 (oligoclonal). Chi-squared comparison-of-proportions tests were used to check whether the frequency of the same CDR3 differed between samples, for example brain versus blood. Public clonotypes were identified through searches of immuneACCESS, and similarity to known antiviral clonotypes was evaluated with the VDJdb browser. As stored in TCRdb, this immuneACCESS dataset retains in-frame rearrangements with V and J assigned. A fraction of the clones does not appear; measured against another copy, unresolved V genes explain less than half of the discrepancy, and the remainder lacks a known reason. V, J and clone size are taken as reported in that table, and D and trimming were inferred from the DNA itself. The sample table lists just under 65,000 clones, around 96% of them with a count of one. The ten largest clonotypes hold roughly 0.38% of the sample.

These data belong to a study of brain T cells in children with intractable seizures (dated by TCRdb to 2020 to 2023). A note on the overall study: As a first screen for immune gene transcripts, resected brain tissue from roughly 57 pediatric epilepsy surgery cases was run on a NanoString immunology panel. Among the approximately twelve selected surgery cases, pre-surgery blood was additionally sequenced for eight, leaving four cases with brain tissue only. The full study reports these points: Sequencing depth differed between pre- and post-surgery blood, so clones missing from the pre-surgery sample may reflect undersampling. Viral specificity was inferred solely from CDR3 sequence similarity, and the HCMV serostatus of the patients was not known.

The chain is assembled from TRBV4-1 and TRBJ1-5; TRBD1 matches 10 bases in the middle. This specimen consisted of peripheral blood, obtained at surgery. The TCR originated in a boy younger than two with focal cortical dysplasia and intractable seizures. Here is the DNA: TGCGCCAGCAGCCCTAGGGGGGACAGGGGAAGCAATCAGCCCCAGCATTTT. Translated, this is CASSPRGDRGSNQPQHF.